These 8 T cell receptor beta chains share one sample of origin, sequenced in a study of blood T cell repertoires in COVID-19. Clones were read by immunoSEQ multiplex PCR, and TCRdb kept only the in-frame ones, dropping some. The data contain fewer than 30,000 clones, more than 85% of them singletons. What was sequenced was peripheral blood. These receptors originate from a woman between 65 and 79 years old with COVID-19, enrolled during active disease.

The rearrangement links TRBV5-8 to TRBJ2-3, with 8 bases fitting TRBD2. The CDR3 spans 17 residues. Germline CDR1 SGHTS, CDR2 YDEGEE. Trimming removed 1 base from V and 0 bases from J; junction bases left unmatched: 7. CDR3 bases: TGTGCCAGCAGCTTGACAGTAGCGGGATCGAGCACAGATACGCAGTATTTT. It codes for CASSLTVAGSSTDTQYF.

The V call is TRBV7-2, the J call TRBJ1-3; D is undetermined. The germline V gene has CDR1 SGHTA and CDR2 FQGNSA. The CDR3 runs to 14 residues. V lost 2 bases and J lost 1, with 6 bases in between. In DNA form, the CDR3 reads TGTGCCAGCAGCTTACCGAGTTCTGGAAACACCATATATTTT. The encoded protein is CASSLPSSGNTIYF.

CDR3 DNA sequence: TGTGCCAGCAGCCAAGGATCAGGGGAGACCCAGTACTTC. Its protein product is CASSQGSGETQYF. The chain employs TRBV3-1 (or the pseudogene TRBV3-2) and TRBJ2-5; a possible D gene is TRBD1 (5 bases). The CDR3 consists of 13 residues. V lost 1 base, J lost 5 bases, and 8 bases lay in between. From germline, CDR1 is LGHDT and CDR2 YNNKEL (reference sequence).

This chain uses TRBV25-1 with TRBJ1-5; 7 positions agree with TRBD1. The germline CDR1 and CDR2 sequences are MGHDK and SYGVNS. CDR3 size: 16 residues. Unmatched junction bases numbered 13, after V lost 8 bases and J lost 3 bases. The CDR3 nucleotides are TGTGCCAGCGATTGTGACAGGGCGGACCTCAATCAGCCCCAGCATTTT. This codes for CASDCDRADLNQPQHF.

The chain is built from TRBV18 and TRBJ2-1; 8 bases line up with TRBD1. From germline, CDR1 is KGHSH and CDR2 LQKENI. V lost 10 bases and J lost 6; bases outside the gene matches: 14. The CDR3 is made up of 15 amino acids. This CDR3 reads CATGQGPLIANEQFF. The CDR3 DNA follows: TGTGCCACTGGACAGGGACCCCTCATCGCCAATGAGCAGTTCTTC.

The DNA for the CDR3 is TGCGCCAGCAGCCAAGACCTCGGTCCCTACGAGCAGTACTTC. Translation gives CASSQDLGPYEQYF. V gene TRBV4-3 combines with J gene TRBJ2-7; D is unresolved. The V end lost 0 bases, the J end lost 2 bases, and 8 bases lay between the germline ends. Germline V gene lookup returns CDR1 LGHNA and CDR2 YSLEER. The CDR3 covers 14 residues.

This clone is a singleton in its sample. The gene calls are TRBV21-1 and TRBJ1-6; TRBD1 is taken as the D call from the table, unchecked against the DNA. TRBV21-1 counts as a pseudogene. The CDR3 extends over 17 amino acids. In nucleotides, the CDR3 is TGTGCCAGCAGCAGACACAGGGGGCTTGTTTCGGATTCACCCCTCCACTTT. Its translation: CASSRHRGLVSDSPLHF.

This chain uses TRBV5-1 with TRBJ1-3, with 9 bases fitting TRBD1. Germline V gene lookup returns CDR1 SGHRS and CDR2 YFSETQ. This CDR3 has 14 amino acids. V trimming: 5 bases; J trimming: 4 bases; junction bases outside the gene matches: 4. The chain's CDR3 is CASRGQGSGNTIYF. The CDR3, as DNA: TGCGCCAGCAGGGGACAGGGATCCGGAAACACCATATATTTT.